Below are 15 T cell receptor beta chains sequenced from a single sample in a study of blood T cell repertoires in COVID-19. Sequenced by immunoSEQ multiplex PCR; TCRdb stores in-frame clones only, minus some. The data hold about 72,000 clones, with over 80% observed a single time. Specimen: peripheral blood. The origin of the receptors is a human donor in a cohort sampled during active COVID-19.

The V call is TRBV7-2, the J call TRBJ2-7, with 7 bases matching TRBD1. The CDR3 is 13 residues long. J lost 4 bases, V lost 4 bases, and 4 bases had no gene match. CDR1 and CDR2 from the germline V gene are SGHTA and FQGNSA. The CDR3 reads CASSSQGLYEQYF. CDR3 coding DNA: TGTGCCAGCAGCTCACAGGGGTTATACGAGCAGTACTTC.

This chain uses TRBV5-4 with TRBJ1-2; D gene unclear. CDR3 length equals 13 residues. Germline V CDR1 and CDR2: SGHNT, YYREEE (reference sequence). The V and J ends lost 0 bases and 2 bases respectively, with 5 bases between them. CDR3 nucleotides: TGTGCCAGCAGCTTGGACGGGAACTATGGCTACACCTTC. This sequence encodes CASSLDGNYGYTF.

The chain carries TRBV3-1 (or the pseudogene TRBV3-2) and TRBJ2-1; D remains ambiguous. V was shortened by 1 base and J by 7 bases, with 8 bases between the two germline ends. This CDR3 is 13 amino acids long. Looked up from germline, CDR1 is LGHDT and CDR2 is YNNKEL (reference sequence). The CDR3 loop is CASSQVNGNEQFF. The CDR3 DNA is TGTGCCAGCAGCCAAGTTAACGGGAATGAGCAGTTCTTC.

This chain links TRBV6-6 with TRBJ1-2; tentatively, D is TRBD1 (6 bases). CDR1 and CDR2 (germline): MNHNY, SVGAGI (reference sequence). Trimming removed 0 bases at V and 5 bases at J, with 16 bases between. The CDR3 is made up of 16 amino acids. The CDR3 DNA reads as TGTGCCAGCAGTTACTCCCGGGACACACTGGGGTATGGCTACACCTTC. It specifies CASSYSRDTLGYGYTF.

The chain combines TRBV10-3 with TRBJ1-5, with 8 nucleotides matching TRBD1. The J segment lost 6 bases and the V segment lost 6 bases, leaving 7 bases of the junction unmatched. This CDR3 comprises 14 residues. Germline V gene data show CDR1 as ENHRY and CDR2 as SYGVKD. CDR3 DNA: TGTGCCATCAGCCAGGACAGGGATGGTCAGCCCCAGCATTTT. Residues: CAISQDRDGQPQHF.

The CDR3 bases are TGTGCCTTGGCAGGGGATTATGAGACGCAGTATTTT. Residues: CALAGDYETQYF. The V gene is TRBV6-5, the J gene TRBJ2-3, with D perhaps matching TRBD1 (6 bases). Trimming pared 11 bases from V and 9 bases from J, leaving 18 bases between. The germline V gene encodes CDR1 MNHEY and CDR2 SVGAGI. The CDR3 sequence is 12 residues long.

The chain is built from TRBV2 and TRBJ1-6; D call uncertain. CDR1 SNHLY and CDR2 FYNNEI come from the germline V gene. The V end lost 2 bases, the J end lost 5 bases, and 10 bases lay between the germline ends. The CDR3 runs 15 residues. The CDR3 here is CASSESGNNNSPLHF. The CDR3 nucleotides are TGTGCCAGCAGTGAATCGGGAAACAATAATTCACCCCTCCACTTT.

This clone occurred once. The chain combines TRBV4-3 with TRBJ2-7; 7 bases line up with TRBD1. After removal of 1 base from V and 4 bases from J, the junction contained 7 bases not matched to a gene. In germline, CDR1 is LGHNA, CDR2 YSLEER. The CDR3 loop spans 15 amino acids. The CDR3 sequence: CASSQGTGGGYEQYF. DNA for the CDR3: TGCGCCAGCAGCCAAGGGACAGGCGGTGGGTACGAGCAGTACTTC.

This chain joins TRBV15 and TRBJ1-5; no clear D. This CDR3 contains 13 residues. Germline V lookup: CDR1 LNHNV, CDR2 YYDKDF (reference sequence). V was cut by 1 base and J by 4 bases, with 5 bases left in between. The CDR3 DNA reads TGTGCCACCAGCAGAGGACTTAATCAGCCCCAGCATTTT. It codes for CATSRGLNQPQHF.

CDR3 DNA sequence: TGTGCCAGTAGTTTACTGCAGAACACTGAAGCTTTCTTT. Protein product: CASSLLQNTEAFF. The rearrangement links TRBV19 to TRBJ1-1; D is uncertain. V was clipped by 5 bases and J by 1 base, with 8 bases between them. The CDR3 consists of 13 residues. The germline gives CDR1 LNHDA, CDR2 SQIVND (reference sequence).

The genes are TRBV4-1 and TRBJ2-7; D is perhaps TRBD1 (6 bases). V lost 2 bases, J lost 2 bases, and 13 bases lay in between. This CDR3 spans 15 amino acids. In germline, CDR1 is MGHRA, CDR2 YSYEKL. CDR3 sequence: CASSQHQGKPYEQYF. The CDR3 nucleotides read TGCGCCAGCAGCCAACATCAGGGGAAACCCTACGAGCAGTACTTC.

The J gene is TRBJ2-5, the V gene TRBV10-1, with a tentative D call TRBD1 (5 bases). The CDR3 length is 13 residues. Germline V gives CDR1 WNHNN, CDR2 SYGVQD (reference sequence). The V gene lost 2 bases and the J gene lost 7 bases, with 11 bases spanning the gap. The DNA for the CDR3 is TGCGCCAGCAGTGAGACAGGCGCAGGGACCCAGTACTTC. It specifies CASSETGAGTQYF.

CDR3 residues: CASSQDLTRVTAFF. The DNA of the CDR3 is TGTGCCAGCAGCCAAGATCTTACCCGGGTCACGGCTTTCTTT. The rearrangement links TRBV14 to TRBJ1-1; D remains ambiguous. Germline V lookup: CDR1 SGHDN, CDR2 FVKESK. CDR3 length: 14 residues. The V end was cut by 0 bases, the J end by 11 bases, with 16 bases between.

This rearrangement joins TRBV2 to TRBJ1-5; no clear D. V was cut by 0 bases and J by 4 bases, with 4 bases left in between. The CDR3 contains 13 residues. Germline V lookup: CDR1 SNHLY, CDR2 FYNNEI. This chain's CDR3 is CASSEASNQPQHF. The CDR3 nucleotides read TGTGCCAGCAGTGAAGCGAGTAATCAGCCCCAGCATTTT.

This chain links TRBV29-1 with TRBJ1-3; no definite D call. CDR1 and CDR2 (germline): SQVTM, ANQGSEA. The CDR3 loop spans 12 amino acids. V was pared by 4 bases and J by 2 bases, with 6 bases between. The CDR3 DNA reads as TGCAGCGTTGTCCTCCCTGGAAACACCATATATTTT. Translated: CSVVLPGNTIYF.